A single sample is the source of the 8 T cell receptor beta chains below, sequenced in a study of T-cell reconstitution after alpha-beta-depleted transplantation in children. Preparation of the TCRbeta library used unique molecular identifiers. Each CDR3 protein gets one entry after TCRdb re-called the PCR reads with MiXCR. The table lists 450,000 to 700,000 distinct CDR3 sequences, approximately 30% of them singletons. The sequencing here drew on PBMCs, taken before TCRalphabeta/CD19-depleted stem cell transplant. Every receptor here comes from a boy less than two years old with Wiskott-Aldrich syndrome, due to receive a stem cell transplant.

This clonotype was detected only a few times. J is TRBJ1-4 and V is TRBV12-3 or TRBV12-4, with D possibly matching TRBD1 (6 bases). The CDR3 sequence is 15 residues long. The V and J ends lost 6 bases and 4 bases respectively, with 15 bases between them. The chain's CDR3 is CASSPRGHLNEKLFF. The CDR3, as DNA: TGTGCCAGCAGCCCACGGGGACACCTTAATGAAAAACTGTTTTTT.

This clonotype was recorded a few times. The V gene is TRBV20-1, the J gene TRBJ2-2; D gene ambiguous. Trimming stripped 2 bases from V and 1 base from J, with 8 bases between. The CDR3 covers 14 residues. Germline CDR1 DFQATT, CDR2 SNEGSKA (reference sequence). The CDR3, as DNA: TGCAGTGCTAGAACAGAGATGAACACCGGGGAGCTGTTTTTT. Translating it yields CSARTEMNTGELFF.

This clonotype was seen a handful of times. The chain has TRBV20-1 and TRBJ2-1, with 11 positions matching TRBD2. The germline V gene encodes CDR1 DFQATT and CDR2 SNEGSKA (reference sequence). CDR3 length equals 16 residues. With 2 bases clipped from V and 1 base from J, the junction kept 4 bases outside the gene matches. The CDR3 is CSARWLAGGSYNEQFF. The DNA for the CDR3 is TGCAGTGCTAGATGGCTAGCGGGAGGATCCTACAATGAGCAGTTCTTC.

CDR3 DNA: TGTGCCAGCAGTTACTCGATCCCTGGCTTCGACGGATCTGGAAACACCATATATTTT. Amino acid sequence: CASSYSIPGFDGSGNTIYF. V and J are TRBV6-5 and TRBJ1-3; no definite D call. The CDR3 consists of 19 residues. The germline V gene encodes CDR1 MNHEY and CDR2 SVGAGI. V lost 0 bases, J lost 1 base, and 19 bases lay in between.

V gene TRBV5-1 combines with J gene TRBJ1-4, with D perhaps TRBD1 (5 bases). CDR3 length equals 15 residues. From germline, CDR1 is SGHRS and CDR2 YFSETQ. Trimming took off 0 bases at V and 5 bases at J, with 11 bases between the two ends. The CDR3 DNA is TGCGCCAGCAGCTTGGCACTGGCAGGGAATGAAAAACTGTTTTTT. Its protein product is CASSLALAGNEKLFF. Together with reference TRBV5-1 and TRBJ1-4, the CDR3 gives the full variable domain: KAGVTQTPRYLIKTRGQQVTLSCSPISGHRSVSWYQQTPGQGLQFLFEYFSETQRNKGNFPGRFSGRQFSNSRSEMNVSTLELGDSALYLCASSLALAGNEKLFFGSGTQLSVL.

This clonotype was seen many times. The chain has TRBV20-1 and TRBJ2-5; D ambiguous. The CDR3 contains 17 residues. Trimming shortened V by 0 bases and J by 0 bases, and 17 bases separated the two germline ends. Per germline, CDR1 DFQATT and CDR2 SNEGSKA (reference sequence). The CDR3 protein is CSARDPQVLLYQETQYF. In DNA, the CDR3 is TGCAGTGCTAGAGATCCCCAGGTACTACTTTACCAAGAGACCCAGTACTTC.

This clonotype was found a few times. This chain joins TRBV5-1 and TRBJ2-1; D remains unclear. The CDR3 consists of 16 residues. Trimming cost V 2 bases and J 0 bases, with 12 bases left between them. Germline values: CDR1 SGHRS, CDR2 YFSETQ. The CDR3 nucleotides read TGCGCCAGCAGCTTCTCACTCTTGAGCTCCTACAATGAGCAGTTCTTC. As protein: CASSFSLLSSYNEQFF.

This clonotype was observed a handful of times. The CDR3 nucleotides read TGCAGCGTTCGGCAGGGGGCAATGAACACTGAAGCTTTCTTT. Its protein product is CSVRQGAMNTEAFF. The J gene is TRBJ1-1, the V gene TRBV29-1; 8 nucleotides align to TRBD1. With 5 bases clipped from V and 0 bases from J, the junction kept 5 bases outside the gene matches. Germline assignment: CDR1 SQVTM and CDR2 ANQGSEA. The CDR3 is made up of 14 amino acids.